This TCR beta chain derives from a study of blood T cell repertoires in COVID-19. Study in general: The United States, Italy and Spain provided the acute and convalescent COVID-19 samples. T cells, B-cell-depleted T cells, or PBMCs supplied cDNA or gDNA.

Only in-frame clones appear in the TCRdb table, and some are missing; sequencing was by immunoSEQ multiplex PCR. Of almost 250,000 clones in the sample, around nine tenths are singletons; the top ten hold roughly 1.7%. Germline V gene data show CDR1 as SGHRS and CDR2 as YFSETQ. The CDR3 consists of 15 residues. V lost 3 bases and J lost 6; bases outside the gene matches: 9. The sequence was obtained from a woman aged 50 to 60 who had recovered from COVID-19. Sequencing was done on a sample of PBMCs or T cells enriched from blood (not recorded which). J is TRBJ1-1 and V is TRBV5-1; the match to TRBD1 covers 9 bases. CDR3 amino acids: CASSYEGQGGSEAFF. The CDR3 DNA sequence: TGCGCCAGCAGCTATGAGGGACAGGGAGGCTCTGAAGCTTTCTTT.